This TCR beta chain is from a study of OX40 agonist ivuxolimab in advanced cancers. As for the study in general: Three patients had partial responses: one hepatocellular carcinoma, two cutaneous melanoma.

Study-wide points: CD8+ T cells (on average) carried more expanded clones than CD4+ T cells. CD4+ and CD8+ blood T cells expanded clonally by week 6 at 0.1 to 3.0 mg/kg.

Produced via immunoSEQ multiplex PCR; TCRdb's table is partial and in-frame only. The top ten hold under 6.5% of the sample, which has about 77,000 clones, 80% to 90% seen once. Germline CDR1 and CDR2: SNHLY and FYNNEI. The junction had 7 bases not matched to a gene; V was cut back by 3 bases and J by 5 bases. The CDR3 has 15 amino acids. Concerning this clone: The antigen remains unidentified.

Material: CD4+ or CD8+ T cells sorted from blood, obtained in a trial of the OX40 agonist ivuxolimab. This clonotype was obtained from an adult with an advanced solid tumor such as melanoma, head and neck, liver or kidney cancer. The chain has TRBV2 and TRBJ1-1; 9 bases agree with TRBD1. In DNA, the CDR3 is TGTGCCAGCAGTGAGGGACAGGGAACAAGGACTGAAGCTTTCTTT. This codes for CASSEGQGTRTEAFF.